These 30 T cell receptor beta chains were all obtained from the same sample, sequenced in a study of T cell clonotyping in hematopoietic cell transplantation (dated by TCRdb to the early 2020s). What the time point label conveys for this sample: 30 days after allo-HCT. Library construction relied on the immunoSEQ multiplex PCR assay. As stored in TCRdb, this immuneACCESS dataset retains in-frame rearrangements with V and J assigned. A fraction of the clones does not appear; measured against another copy, unresolved V genes explain less than half of the discrepancy, and the remainder lacks a known reason. This sample holds roughly 4,500 clones; about 94% were observed only once. The ten biggest clones cover 4% to 5.5% of the sample. The sequencing used peripheral blood mononuclear cells, collected 30 days after allogeneic stem cell transplant. These receptors originate from a male patient aged 70-85 years who had an allogeneic stem cell transplant from an unrelated donor, so T cells may come from the graft donor. Some clones in this sample may be carry-over from other donors' samples.

This clone was recorded once. The V call is TRBV27, the J call TRBJ1-5; 7 nucleotides line up with TRBD1. The CDR3 contains 18 residues. CDR1 and CDR2 (germline): MNHEY, SMNVEV (reference sequence). V gave up 8 bases and J gave up 4 bases; unmatched junction bases: 20. The CDR3 sequence is CASGSVNSDQGVNQPQHF. CDR3 nucleotide sequence: TGTGCCAGCGGGTCAGTAAACTCCGATCAGGGGGTAAATCAGCCCCAGCATTTT.

The chain employs TRBV11-2 and TRBJ2-3, with D perhaps TRBD1 or TRBD2 (5 bases each). Germline V CDR1 and CDR2: SGHAT, FQNNGV. The CDR3 contains 18 residues. The V end lost 5 bases, the J end lost 0 bases, and 21 bases lay between the germline ends. The DNA for the CDR3 is TGTGCCAGCAGCCCGGCCCTGGGTGGGACCTCTAGCACAGATACGCAGTATTTT. Its translation: CASSPALGGTSSTDTQYF.

This clone appeared a single time. The DNA of the CDR3 is TGTGCCAGCAGCGTAGTCACCTGGACCCAGTACTTC. Encoded protein: CASSVVTWTQYF. The chain joins TRBV9 to TRBJ2-5; D is undetermined. Trimming stripped 0 bases from V and 7 bases from J, with 7 bases between. The CDR3 covers 12 residues. Germline V gives CDR1 SGDLS, CDR2 YYNGEE.

This rearrangement joins TRBV7-3 to TRBJ2-7; weak D call: TRBD1 (5 bases). The CDR3 has 13 residues. CDR1 and CDR2 from the germline V gene are SGHTA and FQGTGA. Trimming pared 3 bases from V and 4 bases from J, leaving 10 bases between. CDR3 nucleotide sequence: TGTGCCAGCAGCTTGGACAAGCAATACGAGCAGTACTTC. Translation: CASSLDKQYEQYF. The full variable domain, its missing parts supplied by reference TRBV7-3 and TRBJ2-7, is GAGVSQTPSNKVTEKGKYVELRCDPISGHTALYWYRQSLGQGPEFLIYFQGTGAADDSGLPNDRFFAVRPEGSVSTLKIQRTERGDSAVYLCASSLDKQYEQYFGPGTRLTVT.

The V gene is TRBV28, the J gene TRBJ1-2; 7 bases line up with TRBD1. The V gene end was trimmed by 2 bases and the J gene end by 4 bases; junction bases not matched to a gene: 4. The CDR3 is 14 residues long. Germline V lookup: CDR1 MDHEN, CDR2 SYDVKM. This CDR3 reads CASSLQGEGYGYTF. The CDR3 bases are TGTGCCAGCAGTTTACAGGGGGAGGGCTATGGCTACACCTTC.

The V call is TRBV4-1, the J call TRBJ2-7, with D possibly matching TRBD2 (5 bases). This CDR3 is built from 13 residues. Trimming removed 6 bases from V and 2 bases from J, with 11 bases in between. The germline V gene has CDR1 MGHRA and CDR2 YSYEKL. The CDR3 DNA reads TGCGCCAGCAGAGGTGGGAGCACCTACGAGCAGTACTTC. Protein: CASRGGSTYEQYF.

On this clone: An end of the junction differs from the germline gene, which may be a read error. V gene TRBV14 combines with J gene TRBJ1-1; weak D call: TRBD1 (6 bases). The CDR3 is 15 residues long. CDR1 is SGHDN and CDR2 is FVKESK in the germline V gene. CDR3 sequence: CASSQDGAQGREAFF. The DNA of the CDR3 is TGTGCCAGCAGTCAAGATGGGGCACAGGGTCGTGAAGCTTTCTTT.

The chain carries TRBV11-1 and TRBJ2-1; 7 bases align to TRBD2. CDR1 and CDR2 from the germline V gene are SGHAT and FQDESV (reference sequence). There are 17 residues in the CDR3. After removal of 5 bases from V and 8 bases from J, the junction contained 18 bases not matched to a gene. CDR3 protein: CASSALLGGPSWDEQFF. For the CDR3, the DNA is TGTGCCAGCAGCGCCTTATTGGGAGGGCCTTCATGGGATGAGCAGTTCTTC.

In this sample, this clone turned up once. The chain couples TRBV2 to TRBJ1-5; D gene unclear. CDR1 is SNHLY and CDR2 is FYNNEI in the germline V gene. Trimming cost V 4 bases and J 1 base, with 8 bases left between them. CDR3 length: 14 residues. The CDR3 DNA reads TGTGCCAGCAGTGTCGTGGGCAGCAATCAGCCCCAGCATTTT. Its translation is CASSVVGSNQPQHF.

V is TRBV28 and J is TRBJ2-7; D ambiguous. V was trimmed by 3 bases and J by 3 bases, leaving 18 bases between them. Germline V CDR1 and CDR2: MDHEN, SYDVKM. This CDR3 is 16 amino acids long. The CDR3 sequence: CASSFGRALLLYEQYF. In DNA, the CDR3 is TGTGCCAGCAGTTTTGGCCGGGCTTTACTACTCTACGAGCAGTACTTC.

The CDR3 protein is CASSGPHGFSSYNEQFF. In DNA form, the CDR3 reads TGCGCCAGCAGCGGGCCCCATGGCTTCAGCTCCTACAATGAGCAGTTCTTC. V gene TRBV5-1 combines with J gene TRBJ2-1; D uncertain. CDR3 length: 17 amino acids. Trimming removed 4 bases from V and 0 bases from J, with 17 bases in between. Germline CDR1 SGHRS, CDR2 YFSETQ. The entire variable domain, with the rest obtained from reference TRBV5-1 and TRBJ2-1, is as follows: KAGVTQTPRYLIKTRGQQVTLSCSPISGHRSVSWYQQTPGQGLQFLFEYFSETQRNKGNFPGRFSGRQFSNSRSEMNVSTLELGDSALYLCASSGPHGFSSYNEQFFGPGTRLTVL.

The chain recombines TRBV4-1 with TRBJ2-7; 11 nucleotides match TRBD2. The junction had 2 bases not matched to a gene; V was cut back by 1 base and J by 0 bases. This CDR3 comprises 16 residues. Looked up from germline, CDR1 is MGHRA and CDR2 is YSYEKL. CDR3 bases: TGCGCCAGCAGCCAAGCGCTAGCGGGGGGCTCCTACGAGCAGTACTTC. Translating gives CASSQALAGGSYEQYF.

The chain combines TRBV2 with TRBJ2-2, with 8 nucleotides matching TRBD1. This CDR3 contains 16 residues. Germline V lookup: CDR1 SNHLY, CDR2 FYNNEI. V trimming: 6 bases; J trimming: 2 bases; junction bases outside the gene matches: 8. CDR3 sequence reads: CASRRVTGGNTGELFF. The CDR3, as DNA: TGTGCCAGCAGGCGAGTCACAGGGGGAAACACCGGGGAGCTGTTTTTT.

The rearrangement joins TRBV28 to TRBJ2-7; 8 bases are shared with TRBD1. The V gene end was trimmed by 5 bases and the J gene end by 3 bases; junction bases not matched to a gene: 15. This CDR3 has 17 residues. Per the germline V gene, CDR1 is MDHEN and CDR2 is SYDVKM. This CDR3 is CASSLRGYYRGDYEQYF. The CDR3 nucleotides read TGTGCCAGCAGTCTTCGGGGCTATTACAGGGGGGACTACGAGCAGTACTTC.

The rearrangement uses TRBV6-1 and TRBJ2-7; D unresolved. The germline gives CDR1 MNHNS, CDR2 SASEGT. V was cut by 11 bases and J by 2 bases, with 13 bases left in between. The CDR3 spans 12 residues. Written as DNA, the CDR3 is TGTGCCGCGAGTCGTGACCCCTACGAGCAGTACTTC. Amino acids: CAASRDPYEQYF.

The chain joins TRBV5-1 to TRBJ2-7; TRBD2 agrees at 7 bases. With V trimmed by 0 bases and J by 7 bases, 10 bases remained unmatched. CDR1 and CDR2 from the germline V gene are SGHRS and YFSETQ. The CDR3 consists of 15 residues. The DNA for the CDR3 is TGCGCCAGCAGCTTGGTTGCGGGAGAGGTTTTAGAGCAGTACTTC. Translation: CASSLVAGEVLEQYF.

The chain joins TRBV29-1 to TRBJ2-1, with 7 positions matching TRBD2. With V trimmed by 8 bases and J by 11 bases, 12 bases remained unmatched. The V gene's germline CDR1 is SQVTM and CDR2 ANQGSEA. This CDR3 has 12 amino acids. The CDR3 region is CSSGPGDYQQFF. In DNA, the CDR3 is TGCAGCTCCGGACCCGGGGACTACCAGCAGTTCTTC.

This clone was counted a single time. The V and J genes are TRBV29-1 and TRBJ2-7; 9 positions agree with TRBD1. V was clipped by 0 bases and J by 5 bases; unmatched bases: 11. Germline V gives CDR1 SQVTM, CDR2 ANQGSEA. The CDR3 totals 16 residues. The CDR3 nucleotides are TGCAGCGTTGAAGAGAATCTAGGACAGGGGTCTGACGAGCAGTACTTC. Translating gives CSVEENLGQGSDEQYF.

DNA of the CDR3: TGCGCCAGCAGCCAAATTAGCCTGGGACTAGCGGGAGGAGAGACCCAGTACTTC. Encoded protein: CASSQISLGLAGGETQYF. V gene TRBV4-1 combines with J gene TRBJ2-5, with 15 bases aligning to TRBD2. Germline V CDR1 and CDR2: MGHRA, YSYEKL. Losses at the gene ends were 2 bases for V and 4 bases for J; bases not matched to a gene: 8. The CDR3 is made up of 18 amino acids.

This chain links TRBV27 with TRBJ2-1, with TRBD1 matching 9 bases. CDR1 and CDR2 from the germline V gene are MNHEY and SMNVEV (reference sequence). The CDR3 is 14 amino acids. V shed 6 bases, J shed 3 bases, and the junction held 3 bases outside the gene matches. The CDR3 loop reads CASSGDRVYNEQFF. The CDR3 DNA reads TGTGCCAGCAGCGGGGACAGGGTCTACAATGAGCAGTTCTTC.

The chain carries TRBV7-2 and TRBJ1-1; 7 bases align to TRBD1. Losses at the gene ends were 3 bases for V and 1 base for J; bases not matched to a gene: 5. The CDR3 is 15 amino acids. Germline V gene sequence: CDR1 SGHTA, CDR2 FQGNSA. CDR3 residues: CASSLDGDRNTEAFF. DNA for the CDR3: TGTGCCAGCAGCTTGGACGGGGACAGGAACACTGAAGCTTTCTTT.

The chain carries TRBV7-9 and TRBJ1-2; tentatively, D is TRBD1 (5 bases). CDR3 length equals 13 residues. Deletions cut 5 bases from V and 3 bases from J, with 10 bases between. CDR1 SEHNR and CDR2 FQNEAQ come from the germline V gene (reference sequence). The CDR3 spells CASSLQVDYGYTF. DNA of the CDR3: TGTGCCAGCAGCCTACAGGTCGACTATGGCTACACCTTC.

V usage is TRBV28 and J usage is TRBJ1-5; TRBD1 agrees at 7 bases. This CDR3 region has 15 residues. V shed 7 bases and J 3 bases; nucleotides not matched to a gene: 9. Germline V gene lookup returns CDR1 MDHEN and CDR2 SYDVKM. The CDR3 sequence is CASNPRGDTNQPQHF. DNA for the CDR3: TGTGCCAGCAACCCCAGGGGGGATACCAATCAGCCCCAGCATTTT.

In this sample, this clone turned up once. The chain uses TRBV19 and TRBJ2-3; D possibly corresponds to TRBD1 (5 bases). V dropped 5 bases and J dropped 0 bases, with 15 bases sitting between them. This CDR3 contains 16 residues. Per germline, CDR1 LNHDA and CDR2 SQIVND (reference sequence). CDR3 in amino acids: CASSFPQDTSTDTQYF. Here the CDR3 DNA reads TGTGCCAGTAGTTTTCCACAGGATACTAGCACAGATACGCAGTATTTT.

This sequence joins TRBV19 and TRBJ2-7, with D possibly TRBD2 on 5 matching bases. V lost 1 base and J 3 bases, leaving 13 bases between the germline ends. There are 15 residues in the CDR3. Germline assignment: CDR1 LNHDA and CDR2 SQIVND (reference sequence). CDR3 bases: TGTGCCAGTAGTATAGGAGGAGCGGCTCTCTACGAGCAGTACTTC. This gives the protein CASSIGGAALYEQYF.

The gene calls are TRBV29-1 and TRBJ2-1; 11 bases agree with TRBD2. The junction had 9 bases not matched to a gene; V was cut back by 6 bases and J by 11 bases. There are 13 residues in the CDR3. Looked up from germline, CDR1 is SQVTM and CDR2 is ANQGSEA. CDR3 DNA: TGCAGCGTGGGGACCGGGACTAGCGGCAAGCAGTTCTTC. This translates into CSVGTGTSGKQFF.

The rearrangement links TRBV10-3 to TRBJ1-1, with TRBD1 matching 7 bases. Germline assignment: CDR1 ENHRY and CDR2 SYGVKD. The V gene end was trimmed by 2 bases and the J gene end by 5 bases; junction bases not matched to a gene: 11. The CDR3 length is 16 residues. CDR3 amino acids: CAISERGTGAKTEAFF. Written as DNA, the CDR3 is TGTGCCATCAGTGAGCGGGGAACAGGGGCAAAAACTGAAGCTTTCTTT.

The V call is TRBV28, the J call TRBJ2-1; TRBD1 matches at 8 bases. Germline CDR1 MDHEN, CDR2 SYDVKM. CDR3 length equals 16 residues. The trim removed 4 bases at V and 1 base at J, leaving 6 bases unmatched. This CDR3 is CASSSQGARSYNEQFF. The CDR3 nucleotides read TGTGCCAGCAGTTCTCAGGGGGCTAGGTCCTACAATGAGCAGTTCTTC.

This rearrangement joins TRBV7-9 to TRBJ2-7, with D unresolved. The CDR3 runs 11 residues. Per the germline V gene, CDR1 is SEHNR and CDR2 is FQNEAQ (reference sequence). V was trimmed by 6 bases and J by 4 bases, leaving 7 bases between them. CDR3 sequence (DNA): TGTGCCAGCAGTCCCGGTTACGAGCAGTACTTC. Translating it yields CASSPGYEQYF.

This chain uses TRBV28 with TRBJ2-3, with 7 bases that match TRBD2. Per the germline V gene, CDR1 is MDHEN and CDR2 is SYDVKM. The CDR3 loop spans 18 amino acids. The ends lost 4 bases at V and 0 bases at J; junction bases unmatched: 13. CDR3 nucleotides: TGTGCCAGCAGTTCTGGACTAGAGGAGTACCCTAGCACAGATACGCAGTATTTT. Encoded protein: CASSSGLEEYPSTDTQYF.